What follows are 21 T cell receptor beta chains derived from one specimen sequenced in a study of T cells in Graves' hyperthyroidism and ophthalmopathy. Amplified TCR beta CDR3 regions derived from RNA transcripts. The HTBI primer set was used in a first-round RT-PCR of the TCR CDR3. TCRdb called the multiplex PCR reads again in MiXCR, with one record for every CDR3 protein. The sample yields 660,000 or so distinct CDR3 sequences, roughly 20% seen once. Material: blood. These receptor sequences come from a man aged 25 to 40 with Graves' ophthalmopathy.

Relative to its sample, this clonotype is large. V and J are TRBV30 and TRBJ2-1; TRBD2 aligns across 14 bases. Germline CDR1 is GTSNPN and CDR2 is SVGIG (reference sequence). The CDR3 length is 14 residues. V lost 1 base, J lost 8 bases, and 1 base stayed unmatched. CDR3 in DNA: TGTGCCTGGAGTGGACTAGCGGGAGGGGATGAGCAGTTCTTC. This gives the protein CAWSGLAGGDEQFF.

The table lists this clonotype with a few counts. The chain joins TRBV29-1 to TRBJ2-7; 7 bases are a match to TRBD1. This CDR3 contains 14 residues. V was clipped by 7 bases and J by 4 bases; unmatched bases: 13. Germline V gene data show CDR1 as SQVTM and CDR2 as ANQGSEA. Written as DNA, the CDR3 is TGCAGCGCCGGCCGGGACAGTCGGGTGTACGAGCAGTACTTC. This translates into CSAGRDSRVYEQYF.

This clonotype has only a few counts. The chain links TRBV28 to TRBJ1-5, with a tentative D call TRBD1 (6 bases). The ends were cut back, 8 bases at V and 4 bases at J, with 9 bases in the middle. The CDR3 sequence is 12 residues long. Germline CDR1 and CDR2: MDHEN and SYDVKM. The CDR3 coding sequence is TGTGCCAGCCAGGGGTTGAATCAGCCCCAGCATTTT. It specifies CASQGLNQPQHF. Variable domain in full (rest from reference TRBV28 and TRBJ1-5): DVKVTQSSRYLVKRTGEKVFLECVQDMDHENMFWYRQDPGLGLRLIYFSYDVKMKEKGDIPEGYSVSREKKERFSLILESASTNQTSMYLCASQGLNQPQHFGDGTRLSIL.

This chain joins TRBV6-1 and TRBJ2-7; D is possibly TRBD1 or TRBD2 (5 bases each). There are 16 residues in the CDR3. Trimming stripped 2 bases from V and 3 bases from J, with 17 bases between. Germline loops: CDR1 MNHNS, CDR2 SASEGT. The CDR3 region has the DNA TGTGCCAGCAGTGAATTGGGGACGGCGGTGGTCTACGAGCAGTACTTC. Amino acid sequence: CASSELGTAVVYEQYF.

The chain joins TRBV20-1 to TRBJ1-1; no firm D call. V was pared by 1 base and J by 1 base, with 13 bases between. Germline CDR1 and CDR2: DFQATT and SNEGSKA (reference sequence). This CDR3 comprises 15 residues. The CDR3 region is CSARVSGIGNTEAFF. The CDR3, as DNA: TGCAGTGCTAGAGTTTCTGGGATAGGGAACACTGAAGCTTTCTTT.

This clonotype was counted at least ten times. V gene TRBV11-2 combines with J gene TRBJ1-1; D is unresolved. V was pared by 3 bases and J by 4 bases, with 12 bases between. The germline V gene has CDR1 SGHAT and CDR2 FQNNGV. The CDR3 sequence is 14 residues long. The CDR3 DNA reads as TGTGCCAGCAGCTTCGATCTGGACGGCACTGAAGCTTTCTTT. This sequence encodes CASSFDLDGTEAFF.

This clonotype was detected a few times. This sequence joins TRBV5-1 and TRBJ2-7; D unclear. V lost 4 bases to trimming and J lost 3 bases, with 8 bases between them. This CDR3 region has 12 residues. The germline V gene encodes CDR1 SGHRS and CDR2 YFSETQ. In nucleotides, the CDR3 is TGCGCCAGCAGCCATCAGGACTACGAGCAGTACTTC. Translating gives CASSHQDYEQYF.

This clonotype was picked up a small number of times. The rearrangement joins TRBV5-1 to TRBJ2-2; 9 bases are shared with TRBD1. V trimming: 6 bases; J trimming: 6 bases; junction bases outside the gene matches: 6. From germline, CDR1 is SGHRS and CDR2 YFSETQ. This CDR3 spans 14 amino acids. CDR3 bases: TGCGCCAGCAAAACGGGACAGGGAGCCGGGGAGCTGTTTTTT. Residues: CASKTGQGAGELFF.

This clonotype has just a few counts. This sequence joins TRBV11-2 and TRBJ1-1; D is perhaps TRBD1 (5 bases). CDR1 and CDR2 from the germline V gene are SGHAT and FQNNGV. V was shortened by 5 bases and J by 1 base, with 17 bases between the two germline ends. The CDR3 runs to 16 residues. The CDR3 protein is CASSLAWTRGNTEAFF. The CDR3 DNA reads as TGTGCCAGCAGCCTAGCCTGGACAAGGGGGAACACTGAAGCTTTCTTT.

This clonotype was found a few times. The V and J genes are TRBV5-5 and TRBJ2-7; tentatively, D is TRBD1 (6 bases). Trimming took off 2 bases at V and 2 bases at J, with 11 bases between the two ends. The germline CDR1 and CDR2 sequences are SGHKS and YYEKEE (reference sequence). This CDR3 is built from 14 residues. The DNA for the CDR3 is TGTGCCAGCAGCTTTGTTGGGGGCCCCTACGAGCAGTACTTC. Translation gives CASSFVGGPYEQYF.

The table lists this clonotype with a few counts. CDR3 DNA: TGTGCCAGCAGCCCTCAGGACAGGGGGCACAATGAGCAGTTCTTC. Translation: CASSPQDRGHNEQFF. This chain links TRBV5-4 with TRBJ2-1, with 11 bases lining up with TRBD1. The junction had 5 bases not matched to a gene; V was cut back by 4 bases and J by 5 bases. There are 15 residues in the CDR3. CDR1 and CDR2 from the germline V gene are SGHNT and YYREEE (reference sequence).

V and J are TRBV7-8 and TRBJ2-7; D unresolved. The CDR3 spans 16 residues. Germline assignment: CDR1 SGHVS and CDR2 FQNEAQ. The V end was cut by 6 bases, the J end by 0 bases, with 18 bases between. The CDR3 region has the DNA TGTGCCAGCAGTTACCCCGGGTTAGGCACCTCCTACGAGCAGTACTTC. Amino acid sequence: CASSYPGLGTSYEQYF.

The chain links TRBV6-2 or TRBV6-3 to TRBJ2-1, with a tentative D call TRBD2 (5 bases). This CDR3 contains 13 residues. V lost 7 bases and J 7 bases, leaving 14 bases between the germline ends. Germline V CDR1 and CDR2: MNHEY, SVGEGT. The DNA for the CDR3 is TGTGCCAGCATGCGCGGGCGCAATAATGAGCAGTTCTTC. It translates to CASMRGRNNEQFF.

V and J are TRBV10-1 and TRBJ1-1; D is perhaps TRBD1 (5 bases). Germline V lookup: CDR1 WNHNN, CDR2 SYGVQD (reference sequence). The CDR3 has 14 residues. V was trimmed by 2 bases and J by 1 base, leaving 8 bases between them. The CDR3 region has the DNA TGCGCCAGCAGTGAGAGACAGCAGAACACTGAAGCTTTCTTT. This translates into CASSERQQNTEAFF.

On this clonotype: Being one base from a much bigger clone, this may be a read error. The chain has TRBV27 and TRBJ1-2; 8 nucleotides align to TRBD1. The V gene's germline CDR1 is MNHEY and CDR2 SMNVEV (reference sequence). The CDR3 is made up of 14 amino acids. V dropped 3 bases and J dropped 4; count of bases not matched to a gene: 4. CDR3 sequence: CASSFRQGTYGYTF. CDR3 bases: TGTGCCAGCAGTTTCCGACAGGGGACCTATGGCTACACCTTC.

This clonotype appeared many times. The chain has TRBV30 and TRBJ1-2, with D unresolved. CDR3 length equals 10 residues. V lost 5 bases to trimming and J lost 8 bases, with 9 bases between them. Germline assignment: CDR1 GTSNPN and CDR2 SVGIG (reference sequence). The CDR3 DNA reads TGTGCCTGGGGGCAGAAGGGCTACACCTTC. It translates to CAWGQKGYTF.

This clonotype occurred a few times. The V gene is TRBV2, the J gene TRBJ2-4; 8 bases fit TRBD1. The V and J ends lost 4 bases and 0 bases, in that order; junction bases with no gene match: 2. Germline CDR1 and CDR2: SNHLY and FYNNEI. The CDR3 spans 15 residues. The CDR3 sequence is CASSAGGAAKNIQYF. The CDR3 bases are TGTGCCAGCAGTGCAGGGGGCGCAGCCAAAAACATTCAGTACTTC.

This clonotype was recorded many times. This chain connects TRBV24-1 to TRBJ1-2; possible D gene TRBD1, 5 bases. CDR3 length: 14 residues. Germline values: CDR1 KGHDR, CDR2 SFDVKD. V lost 2 bases to trimming and J lost 9 bases, with 15 bases between them. CDR3 in DNA: TGTGCCACCAGTGATTCTAGGGGAGGGCGGCGCTACACCTTC. It translates to CATSDSRGGRRYTF.

The chain carries TRBV5-6 and TRBJ2-2, with no clear D. Germline-derived CDR1 and CDR2 are SGHDT and YYEEEE. This CDR3 has 15 amino acids. V gave up 4 bases and J gave up 4 bases, with 14 bases separating them. The CDR3 DNA follows: TGTGCCAGCAGCCCCAGACCGGCTGGCACCGGGGAGCTGTTTTTT. Translating it yields CASSPRPAGTGELFF. The entire variable domain, with the rest obtained from reference TRBV5-6 and TRBJ2-2, is as follows: DAGVTQSPTHLIKTRGQQVTLRCSPKSGHDTVSWYQQALGQGPQFIFQYYEEEERQRGNFPDRFSGHQFPNYSSELNVNALLLGDSALYLCASSPRPAGTGELFFGEGSRLTVL.

The chain joins TRBV18 to TRBJ2-2; 10 nucleotides match TRBD2. Germline values: CDR1 KGHSH, CDR2 LQKENI. Trimming removed 1 base from V and 7 bases from J; junction bases left unmatched: 6. The CDR3 loop spans 16 amino acids. The CDR3 coding sequence is TGTGCCAGCTCACCACGTCTAGCGGGAGTTTACGGGGAGCTGTTTTTT. Translation gives CASSPRLAGVYGELFF.

A few counts support this clonotype. This rearrangement joins TRBV30 to TRBJ2-2, with a tentative D call TRBD1 (6 bases). V was clipped by 0 bases and J by 0 bases, with 11 bases between them. CDR1 is GTSNPN and CDR2 is SVGIG in the germline V gene (reference sequence). The CDR3 totals 16 residues. The CDR3 reads CAWSVRDNANTGELFF. The CDR3 nucleotides read TGTGCCTGGAGTGTACGGGACAACGCGAACACCGGGGAGCTGTTTTTT.